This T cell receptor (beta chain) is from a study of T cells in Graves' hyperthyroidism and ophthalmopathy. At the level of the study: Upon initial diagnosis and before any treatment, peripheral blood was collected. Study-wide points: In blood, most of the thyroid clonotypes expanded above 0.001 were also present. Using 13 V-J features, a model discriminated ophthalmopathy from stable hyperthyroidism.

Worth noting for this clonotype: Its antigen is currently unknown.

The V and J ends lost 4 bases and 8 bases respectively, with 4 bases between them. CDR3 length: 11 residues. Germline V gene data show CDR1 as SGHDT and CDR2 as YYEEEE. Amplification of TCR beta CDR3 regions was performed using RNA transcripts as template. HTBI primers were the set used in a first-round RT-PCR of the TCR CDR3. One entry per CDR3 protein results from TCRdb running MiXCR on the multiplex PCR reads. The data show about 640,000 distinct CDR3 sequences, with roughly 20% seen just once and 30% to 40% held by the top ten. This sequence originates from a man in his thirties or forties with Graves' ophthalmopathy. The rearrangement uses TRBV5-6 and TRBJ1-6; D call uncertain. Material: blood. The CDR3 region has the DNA TGTGCCAGCAGCAAAGATTCACCCCTCCACTTT. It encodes CASSKDSPLHF.